The source of this T cell receptor beta chain is a study of blood T cell repertoires in COVID-19. The V gene's germline CDR1 is MNHEY and CDR2 SMNVEV (reference sequence). The CDR3 is 12 amino acids. V lost 5 bases, J lost 5 bases, and 2 bases stayed unmatched. In the authors' workflow: Amplified reference gene primers provided the basis for estimating nucleated cell counts. Sequenced by immunoSEQ multiplex PCR; TCRdb stores in-frame clones only, minus some. Clone size and V and J calls were adopted from that table, with D and trimming inferred from the DNA. Of about 200,000 clones listed, around 90% were seen once; the top ten hold under 7.5%.

This chain joins TRBV27 and TRBJ1-2, with 7 bases lining up with TRBD1. Sequenced input: peripheral blood. This TCR came from a man between 60 and 75 years old who had recovered from COVID-19. This chain's CDR3 is CASSTQGYGYTF. DNA for the CDR3: TGTGCCAGCAGTACACAGGGGTATGGCTACACCTTC.